One T cell receptor (beta chain) is described in this entry. Antigen specificity is unknown. This sample is part of a study of cytomegalovirus exposure and HLA in healthy donors. General observations from the study: Reportedly, cytomegalovirus status was diagnosed with high sensitivity and specificity.

The protocol was immunoSEQ multiplex PCR, while the TCRdb copy is restricted to in-frame clones and leaves out a portion. The sample gives tens of thousands of clones, approximately 90% of which show up once; 3% to 4% is in the top ten. Among the 110 or so subjects of the validation cohort, separate from the 666-subject first cohort, were the donors. This sequence was found in a woman under 30 in good health and CMV-seropositive. Sequenced sample: PBMCs.

The CDR3 nucleotides are TGTGCCAGCAGTGAGATCGGACAGTGGACCTCCGAGCAGTACTTC. This codes for CASSEIGQWTSEQYF. This chain uses TRBV6-1 with TRBJ2-7, with D possibly being TRBD1 (6 bases). With 3 bases removed from V and 6 bases from J, the gap between germline ends came to 18 bases. Germline V lookup: CDR1 MNHNS, CDR2 SASEGT. CDR3 length equals 15 residues.